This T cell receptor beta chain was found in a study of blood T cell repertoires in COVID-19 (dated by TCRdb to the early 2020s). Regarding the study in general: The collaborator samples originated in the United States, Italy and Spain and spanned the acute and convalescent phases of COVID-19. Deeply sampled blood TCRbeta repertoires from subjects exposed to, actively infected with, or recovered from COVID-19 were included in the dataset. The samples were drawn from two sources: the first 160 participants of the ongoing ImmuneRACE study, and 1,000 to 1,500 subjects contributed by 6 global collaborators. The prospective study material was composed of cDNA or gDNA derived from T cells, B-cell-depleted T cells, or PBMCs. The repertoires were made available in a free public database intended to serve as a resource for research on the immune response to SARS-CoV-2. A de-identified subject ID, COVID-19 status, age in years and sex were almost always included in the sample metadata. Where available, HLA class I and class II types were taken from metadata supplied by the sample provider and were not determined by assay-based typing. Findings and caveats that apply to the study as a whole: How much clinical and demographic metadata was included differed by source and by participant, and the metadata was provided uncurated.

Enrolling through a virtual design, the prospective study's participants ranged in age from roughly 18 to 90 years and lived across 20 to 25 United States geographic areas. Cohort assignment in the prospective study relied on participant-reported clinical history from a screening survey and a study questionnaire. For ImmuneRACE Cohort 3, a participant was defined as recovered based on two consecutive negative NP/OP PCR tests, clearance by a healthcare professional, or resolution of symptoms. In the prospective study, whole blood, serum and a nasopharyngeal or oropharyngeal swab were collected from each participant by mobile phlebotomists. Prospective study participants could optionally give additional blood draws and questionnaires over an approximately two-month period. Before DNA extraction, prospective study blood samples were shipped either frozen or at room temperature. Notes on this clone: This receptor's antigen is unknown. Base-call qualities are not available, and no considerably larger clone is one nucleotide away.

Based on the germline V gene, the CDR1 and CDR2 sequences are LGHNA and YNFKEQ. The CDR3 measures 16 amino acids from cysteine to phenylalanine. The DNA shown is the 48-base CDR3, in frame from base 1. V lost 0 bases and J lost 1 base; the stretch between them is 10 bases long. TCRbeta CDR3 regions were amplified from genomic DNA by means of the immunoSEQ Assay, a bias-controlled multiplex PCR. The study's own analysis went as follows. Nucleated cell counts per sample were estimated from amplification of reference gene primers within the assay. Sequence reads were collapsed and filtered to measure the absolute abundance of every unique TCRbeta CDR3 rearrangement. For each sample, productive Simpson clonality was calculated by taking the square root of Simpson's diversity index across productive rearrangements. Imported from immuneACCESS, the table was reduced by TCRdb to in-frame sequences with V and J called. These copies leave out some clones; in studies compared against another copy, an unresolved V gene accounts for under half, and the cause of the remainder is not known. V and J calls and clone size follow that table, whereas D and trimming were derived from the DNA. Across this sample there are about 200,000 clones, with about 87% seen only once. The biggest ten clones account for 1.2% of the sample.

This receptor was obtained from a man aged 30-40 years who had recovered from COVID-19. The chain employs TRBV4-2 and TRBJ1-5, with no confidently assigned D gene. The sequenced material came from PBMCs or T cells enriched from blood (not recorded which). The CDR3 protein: CASSQEAGRSNQPQHF. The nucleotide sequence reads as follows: TGTGCCAGCAGCCAAGAAGCGGGCAGGAGCAATCAGCCCCAGCATTTT.